The 22 T cell receptor beta chains below come from one sample, sequenced in a study of T cells expressing NK-cell markers. Using the 5' RACE reads, TCRdb records one entry per CDR3 protein without DNA. Its clone listing holds about 160,000 distinct CDR3 sequences. The sequenced sample consisted of blood T cells: a sorted CD56 or NKG2C T cell subset, CD4+ or CD8+ T cells, or bulk PBMC T cells (not recorded which). Receptor source: a man aged 18-69 years in good health.

The CDR3 loop reads CASSPERRGGGSPLHF. This sequence joins TRBV6-5 and TRBJ1-6; TCRdb's D call, TRBD1, is unchecked because there is no DNA. The CDR3 is 16 residues long. Germline V gene data show CDR1 as MNHEY and CDR2 as SVGAGI.

The chain links TRBV7-9 to TRBJ1-5; TCRdb designates TRBD1, a call that cannot be tested without DNA. The CDR3 has 16 amino acids. Germline V gives CDR1 SEHNR, CDR2 FQNEAQ (reference sequence). The chain's CDR3 is CASSLALGDNYQPQHF. The full variable domain, in which reference TRBV7-9 and TRBJ1-5 provide the parts outside the CDR3, is DTGVSQNPRHKITKRGQNVTFRCDPISEHNRLYWYRQTLGQGPEFLTYFQNEAQLEKSRLLSDRFSAERPKGSFSTLEIQRTEQGDSAMYLCASSLALGDNYQPQHFGDGTRLSIL.

Considering frequency, this clonotype is medium-sized (0.01 to 0.1%). The V call is TRBV9, the J call TRBJ1-1; TCRdb designates TRBD1, a call that cannot be tested without DNA. Germline CDR1 SGDLS, CDR2 YYNGEE. The CDR3 is made up of 13 amino acids. The CDR3 region is CASPQGWDTEAFF.

The chain couples TRBV5-1 to TRBJ2-2. CDR3 length: 17 amino acids. Per germline, CDR1 SGHRS and CDR2 YFSETQ. The CDR3 loop reads CASSLFSRRHYTGELFF. Full variable domain (rest looked up from reference TRBV5-1 and TRBJ2-2): KAGVTQTPRYLIKTRGQQVTLSCSPISGHRSVSWYQQTPGQGLQFLFEYFSETQRNKGNFPGRFSGRQFSNSRSEMNVSTLELGDSALYLCASSLFSRRHYTGELFFGEGSRLTVL.

CDR3 sequence reads: CASSQVYSYNEQFF. This rearrangement joins TRBV3-1 to TRBJ2-1. Germline loops: CDR1 LGHDT, CDR2 YNNKEL (reference sequence). The CDR3 is 14 residues long.

V and J are TRBV7-2 and TRBJ2-2; TCRdb indicates TRBD2, and absent DNA this call remains unverified. There are 16 residues in the CDR3. Germline V CDR1 and CDR2: SGHTA, FQGNSA. The chain's CDR3 is CASSLEPAEYTGELFF.

This chain's CDR3 is CASSSTGAPYEQYF. The chain has TRBV5-4 and TRBJ2-7. This CDR3 contains 14 residues. The germline gives CDR1 SGHNT, CDR2 YYREEE (reference sequence).

V and J are TRBV27 and TRBJ2-5. The CDR3 has 13 amino acids. CDR1 MNHEY and CDR2 SMNVEV come from the germline V gene (reference sequence). The CDR3: CASSFRREETQYF.

This chain joins TRBV5-6 and TRBJ2-4; checking the TCRdb D call of TRBD1 is not possible without DNA. CDR3 length: 14 residues. Germline values: CDR1 SGHDT, CDR2 YYEEEE. The CDR3 is CASSFGGRVNIQYF.

This chain links TRBV5-1 with TRBJ2-3; the D gene TCRdb calls, TRBD2, cannot be checked with no DNA. Germline V CDR1 and CDR2: SGHRS, YFSETQ. The CDR3 is 16 amino acids. The CDR3 protein is CASSFSGGGGTDTQYF.

This rearrangement joins TRBV20-1 to TRBJ2-3; the D call of TRBD2 rests on TCRdb alone, since no DNA is present to check it. CDR3 size: 20 residues. Germline V lookup: CDR1 DFQATT, CDR2 SNEGSKA (reference sequence). The CDR3 reads CSATLRTSGGLNPTTDTQYF.

The chain combines TRBV7-6 with TRBJ2-5; TCRdb selects TRBD1, and the lack of DNA leaves this call unchecked. This CDR3 spans 14 amino acids. CDR1 and CDR2 from the germline V gene are SGHVS and FNYEAQ. CDR3: CASSSWDRQETQYF.

The rearrangement joins TRBV4-2 to TRBJ2-1; the TRBD2 assignment by TCRdb is unverifiable without DNA. Germline-derived CDR1 and CDR2 are LGHNA and YNFKEQ. The CDR3 is 16 residues long. Here the CDR3 reads CASSQEWGLAGYEQFF.

The genes are TRBV12-3 or TRBV12-4 and TRBJ2-5. This CDR3 is 12 amino acids long. This CDR3 reads CASSLGSETQYF.

The rearrangement links TRBV7-6 to TRBJ1-6; TCRdb gives TRBD1 as the D gene, but with no DNA this cannot be confirmed. CDR3 length: 15 amino acids. Germline V lookup: CDR1 SGHVS, CDR2 FNYEAQ. CDR3 sequence reads: CASSHDRAVNSPLHF.

V and J are TRBV12-3 or TRBV12-4 and TRBJ1-4. The CDR3 is 12 amino acids. This CDR3 reads CASSRDSEKLFF.

The genes are TRBV29-1 and TRBJ2-3; TCRdb names TRBD2, which stays unverified in the absence of DNA. The CDR3 covers 19 residues. Germline V lookup: CDR1 SQVTM, CDR2 ANQGSEA. CDR3: CSVARATSGGAHDSDTQYF.

The chain has TRBV2 and TRBJ2-3; checking the TCRdb D call of TRBD2 is not possible without DNA. In germline, CDR1 is SNHLY, CDR2 FYNNEI. The CDR3 is made up of 16 amino acids. The CDR3 here is CASSEVEGRGTDTQYF. Drawing the rest from reference TRBV2 and TRBJ2-3, the complete variable domain is EPEVTQTPSHQVTQMGQEVILRCVPISNHLYFYWYRQILGQKVEFLVSFYNNEISEKSEIFDDQFSVERPDGSNFTLKIRSTKLEDSAMYFCASSEVEGRGTDTQYFGPGTRLTVL.

This chain links TRBV6-5 with TRBJ2-6. Looked up from germline, CDR1 is MNHEY and CDR2 is SVGAGI. The CDR3 is 17 amino acids. This CDR3 is CASSYSFSVSGANVLTF.

The chain couples TRBV21-1 to TRBJ2-5; the D gene TCRdb calls, TRBD2, cannot be checked with no DNA. TRBV21-1 is a known pseudogene. CDR3 length: 17 amino acids. The chain's CDR3 is CASSKVTAGGLQETQYF.

J is TRBJ2-1 and V is TRBV9; TCRdb indicates TRBD2, and absent DNA this call remains unverified. Looked up from germline, CDR1 is SGDLS and CDR2 is YYNGEE. The CDR3 is 15 amino acids. The CDR3 spells CASSVGGGLGNEQFF. The whole variable domain, filled in from reference TRBV9 and TRBJ2-1, reads DSGVTQTPKHLITATGQRVTLRCSPRSGDLSVYWYQQSLDQGLQFLIQYYNGEERAKGNILERFSAQQFPDLHSELNLSSLELGDSALYFCASSVGGGLGNEQFFGPGTRLTVL.

The rearrangement uses TRBV27 and TRBJ2-7; TCRdb outputs TRBD1, but without DNA this stays unchecked. This CDR3 is 16 amino acids long. CDR1 is MNHEY, CDR2 SMNVEV, per germline (reference sequence). The CDR3 spells CASSLSNRGSSYEQYF.